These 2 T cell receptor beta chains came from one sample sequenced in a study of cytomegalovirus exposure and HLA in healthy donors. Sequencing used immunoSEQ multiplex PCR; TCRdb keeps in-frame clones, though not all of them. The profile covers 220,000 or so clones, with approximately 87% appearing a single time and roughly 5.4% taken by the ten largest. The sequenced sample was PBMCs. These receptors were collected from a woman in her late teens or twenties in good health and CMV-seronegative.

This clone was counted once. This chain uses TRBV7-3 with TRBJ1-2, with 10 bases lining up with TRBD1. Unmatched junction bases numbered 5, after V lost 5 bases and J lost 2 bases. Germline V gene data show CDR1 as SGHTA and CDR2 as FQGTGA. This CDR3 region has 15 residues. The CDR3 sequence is CASSPPGQGNYGYTF. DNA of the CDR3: TGTGCCAGCAGCCCCCCGGGACAGGGGAACTATGGCTACACCTTC.

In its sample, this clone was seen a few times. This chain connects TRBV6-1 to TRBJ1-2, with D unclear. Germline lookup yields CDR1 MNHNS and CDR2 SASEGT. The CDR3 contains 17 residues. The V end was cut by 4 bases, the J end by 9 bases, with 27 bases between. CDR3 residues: CASSVASLRADWPRYTF. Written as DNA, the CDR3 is TGTGCCAGCAGTGTCGCATCCCTTCGAGCGGACTGGCCGCGCTACACCTTC.